One sample yielded the 9 T cell receptor beta chains listed below, sequenced in a study of OX40 agonist ivuxolimab in advanced cancers. Measured with immunoSEQ multiplex PCR; TCRdb has only the in-frame clones, and not every one. Of about 76,000 clones detected, about 88% appear once; the ten largest clones hold over 2%. Sequencing used CD4+ or CD8+ T cells sorted from blood, obtained in a trial of the OX40 agonist ivuxolimab. The receptors originated from an adult with an advanced solid tumor such as melanoma, head and neck, liver or kidney cancer.

This chain connects TRBV7-9 to TRBJ2-7, with D possibly matching TRBD2 (5 bases). This CDR3 has 15 amino acids. The V end lost 11 bases, the J end lost 2 bases, and 22 bases lay between the germline ends. Germline V lookup: CDR1 SEHNR, CDR2 FQNEAQ (reference sequence). The CDR3 coding sequence is TGTGCCGGTGCGGGTCCCCGATTTACAACCTACGAGCAGTACTTC. It specifies CAGAGPRFTTYEQYF.

As DNA, the CDR3 is TGCGCCAGCAGCTTGGACAGATCCTACGAGCAGTACTTC. This encodes CASSLDRSYEQYF. V is TRBV5-1 and J is TRBJ2-7, with no clear D. This CDR3 is 13 amino acids long. Trimming shortened V by 0 bases and J by 1 base, and 5 bases separated the two germline ends. Germline-derived CDR1 and CDR2 are SGHRS and YFSETQ.

V is TRBV7-9 and J is TRBJ2-1; 12 nucleotides agree with TRBD2. V was pared by 5 bases and J by 4 bases, with 6 bases of the junction left unmatched. Looked up from germline, CDR1 is SEHNR and CDR2 is FQNEAQ (reference sequence). This CDR3 is 16 amino acids long. The CDR3 DNA reads TGTGCCAGCAGCCCACGACTAGCGGGGGAATACAATGAGCAGTTCTTC. Its translation: CASSPRLAGEYNEQFF.

V and J are TRBV5-6 and TRBJ2-7; D uncertain. This CDR3 spans 11 amino acids. V was pared by 4 bases and J by 6 bases, with 8 bases between. The germline V gene encodes CDR1 SGHDT and CDR2 YYEEEE. This CDR3 is CASSHDGEQYV. The CDR3 region has the DNA TGTGCCAGCAGCCACGACGGCGAGCAGTACGTC.

The chain links TRBV27 to TRBJ2-3, with D perhaps TRBD2 (6 bases). The CDR3 contains 13 residues. Germline CDR1 and CDR2: MNHEY and SMNVEV (reference sequence). The V end was cut by 4 bases, the J end by 8 bases, with 13 bases between. CDR3 in amino acids: CASSSQGGATQYF. CDR3 sequence (DNA): TGTGCCAGCAGTTCGCAGGGAGGAGCTACGCAGTATTTT.

This sequence joins TRBV18 and TRBJ1-1, with 7 nucleotides matching TRBD1. V lost 2 bases and J lost 1; bases outside the gene matches: 4. The CDR3 contains 15 residues. Germline lookup yields CDR1 KGHSH and CDR2 LQKENI. As DNA, the CDR3 is TGTGCCAGCTCACCAATGGGACAGACGAACACTGAAGCTTTCTTT. Amino acid sequence: CASSPMGQTNTEAFF.

The chain has TRBV5-6 and TRBJ2-7; 9 nucleotides match TRBD2. Trimming at V came to 0 bases and at J to 3 bases, leaving 7 bases not matched to a gene. The CDR3 consists of 16 residues. Germline CDR1 SGHDT, CDR2 YYEEEE. CDR3 nucleotides: TGTGCCAGCAGCTTGGCCGGGACTAGCAGGGGCTACGAGCAGTACGTC. Translated: CASSLAGTSRGYEQYV.

The rearrangement joins TRBV7-3 to TRBJ2-1; D might be TRBD2 (6 bases). Germline V gene data show CDR1 as SGHTA and CDR2 as FQGTGA. Trimming pared 4 bases from V and 3 bases from J, leaving 10 bases between. The CDR3 sequence is 14 residues long. In DNA, the CDR3 is TGTGCCAGCAGCTCCGGGGGATACTACAATGAGCAGTTCTTC. As protein: CASSSGGYYNEQFF.

In nucleotides, the CDR3 is TGTGCCAGCAGCCCTAGGGGGGGTGCCAACACTGAAGCTTTCTTT. This gives the protein CASSPRGGANTEAFF. V usage is TRBV7-9 and J usage is TRBJ1-1, with D perhaps matching TRBD1 (6 bases). The CDR3 length is 15 residues. The V end lost 5 bases, the J end lost 2 bases, and 15 bases lay between the germline ends. CDR1 and CDR2 (germline): SEHNR, FQNEAQ (reference sequence).